A selection of T cell receptor beta chains follows, all from one sample in a study of shared clonotypes between healthy human individuals. The method was immunoSEQ multiplex PCR; TCRdb's version includes in-frame clones alone and lacks a portion of them. The data hold some 900,000 clones, with 60% to 85% observed a single time. Sequencing was performed on memory CD4+ T cells sorted from blood. Source of these receptors: a man between 18 and 29 years old in good health. Both conserved end residues are part of each CDR3. Fields, in order: D gene, V gene, clone size, J gene, CDR3 DNA, CDR3 protein. A D gene is named only where the DNA matches it firmly. Size is stated for part of the rows, as once, few or many counts, or as a class when the clone is expanded.

TRBD2,TRBV10-3,NA,TRBJ2-7,TGTGCCATCAGCCAGACTAGCGGGGGGTTTTACGAGCAGTACTTC,CAISQTSGGFYEQYF
NA,TRBV28,NA,TRBJ1-1,TGTGCCAGCAGTTCCTTGGACCCGAACACTGAAGCTTTCTTT,CASSSLDPNTEAFF
TRBD2,TRBV11-2,NA,TRBJ2-3,TGTGCCAGCAGACTAAGCCTTTCCGGGACTAGCGGACGCACAGATACGCAGTATTTT,CASRLSLSGTSGRTDTQYF
TRBD1,TRBV29-1,NA,TRBJ2-2,TGCAGCGTTGAAGATATGAAGAGGGGGCGGCCCGGGGAGCTGTTTTTT,CSVEDMKRGRPGELFF
TRBD1,TRBV18,NA,TRBJ1-1,TGTGCCAGCTCACCACCGACAGGGAGGACTGAAGCTTTCTTT,CASSPPTGRTEAFF
NA,TRBV6-1,NA,TRBJ2-7,TGTGCCAGCAGGCGGGACACCCTGGGGGAGCAGTACTTC,CASRRDTLGEQYF
NA,TRBV5-6,few,TRBJ2-7,TGTGCCAGCAGCGTTCCAGGGTACCACGAGCAGTACTTC,CASSVPGYHEQYF
NA,TRBV6-1,NA,TRBJ1-6,TGTGCCAGCAGCAAGGGCAGCTCCTATAATTCACCCCTCCACTTT,CASSKGSSYNSPLHF
TRBD1,TRBV2,once,TRBJ2-3,TGTGCCAGCAGTGGGACAGGGGGAACAGATACGCAGTATTTT,CASSGTGGTDTQYF
TRBD1,TRBV19,NA,TRBJ1-6,TGTGCCAGTAGTAAAGGGGACAGGAATAATTCACCCCTCCACTTT,CASSKGDRNNSPLHF
NA,TRBV5-1,NA,TRBJ2-5,TGCGCCAGCAGCCCGCGGACTTCTGAGAAGACCCAGTACTTC,CASSPRTSEKTQYF
NA,TRBV7-2,NA,TRBJ2-5,TGTGCCAGCAGCCCCGGAGGCAGGGCTGAGACCCAGTACTTC,CASSPGGRAETQYF
NA,TRBV19,once,TRBJ1-5,TGTGCCAGTAGCCCCGGACGGGAGAATCAGCCCCAGCATTTT,CASSPGRENQPQHF
TRBD2,TRBV30,NA,TRBJ2-7,TGTGCCTGGAGTGCCGGGAGGGGGGGCACCTACGAGCAGTACTTC,CAWSAGRGGTYEQYF
NA,TRBV30,NA,TRBJ2-6,TGTGCCTGGGCAGAAGTTCGAGGGTTTTCCAACGTCCTGACTTTC,CAWAEVRGFSNVLTF
NA,TRBV11-2,NA,TRBJ1-2,TGTGCCAGCAGCCCCGGACGGGCGTCACTCGGCTACACCTTC,CASSPGRASLGYTF
NA,TRBV10-3,once,TRBJ2-7,TGTGCCGTAGGCGGGACAAACTCCTACGAGCAGTACTTC,CAVGGTNSYEQYF
TRBD1,TRBV7-2,NA,TRBJ1-2,TGTGCCAGCAGCTCCGGGACAGCCTATGGCTACACCTTC,CASSSGTAYGYTF
TRBD1,TRBV5-1,NA,TRBJ1-6,TGCGCCAGCAGCGGGGGACAGGGGAGCAATTCACCCCTCCACTTT,CASSGGQGSNSPLHF
NA,TRBV6-6,NA,TRBJ1-1,TGTGCCAGCAGTGAGTCGACGCACACCAACACTGAAGCTTTCTTT,CASSESTHTNTEAFF
TRBD2,TRBV7-9,NA,TRBJ2-5,TGTGCCAGCAGCTTAGATGCTAGCGGGGTTTCTCTACAAAAGACCCAGTACTTC,CASSLDASGVSLQKTQYF
NA,TRBV6-5,NA,TRBJ2-5,TGTGCCAGCAGACCCCTCGGGGGCAAAGAGACCCAGTACTTC,CASRPLGGKETQYF
NA,TRBV6-5,NA,TRBJ2-7,TGTGCCAGCAGTTACGGGGGGCGCTCATACGAGCAGTACTTC,CASSYGGRSYEQYF
NA,TRBV11-3,NA,TRBJ1-1,TGTGCCAGCAGCTTATCCGGGGCGAACACTGAAGCTTTCTTT,CASSLSGANTEAFF
NA,TRBV15,NA,TRBJ1-4,TGTGCCACCAGCAGAGATTTGACCACCCAGGGTAAACTGTTTTTT,CATSRDLTTQGKLFF
NA,TRBV10-2,NA,TRBJ1-2,TGCGCCAGCAGAGAAGGCAGGGAATATGGCTACACCTTC,CASREGREYGYTF
TRBD1,TRBV6-6,NA,TRBJ1-5,TGTGCCAGCAGTTATGGCAGGGGGGATAGCAATCAGCCCCAGCATTTT,CASSYGRGDSNQPQHF
NA,TRBV5-1,few,TRBJ2-7,TGCGCCAGCAGCTTGGGCTGGCAGTATCCAGGTCTCCACGAGCAGTACTTC,CASSLGWQYPGLHEQYF
NA,TRBV6-1,NA,TRBJ1-5,TGTGCCAGCGGGGGCCGGGATTTGCAGCCCCAGCATTTT,CASGGRDLQPQHF
NA,TRBV18,NA,TRBJ2-5,TGTGCCAGCTACGGGGGGCTCTCAGAGACCCAGTACTTC,CASYGGLSETQYF
NA,TRBV11-2,many,TRBJ2-5,TGTGCCAGCAGCACCCACGGGGCACGTGGAGAGACCCAGTACTTC,CASSTHGARGETQYF
NA,TRBV18,NA,TRBJ2-7,TGTGCCAGCTCACCGCAGGGGCAGAAGAACGAGCAGTACTTC,CASSPQGQKNEQYF
TRBD2,TRBV4-3,NA,TRBJ2-7,TGCGCCAGCAGCCAAGTGCCGGGGGGTTACTACGAGCAGTACTTC,CASSQVPGGYYEQYF
TRBD1,TRBV5-1,once,TRBJ2-7,TGCGCCAGCAGTCAGGGGACAGGCCTACGCGAGCAGTACTTC,CASSQGTGLREQYF
NA,TRBV7-9,NA,TRBJ1-2,TGTGCCAGCAGCTCAGGGGCCGGGAACATATATGGCTACACCTTC,CASSSGAGNIYGYTF
NA,TRBV6-6,NA,TRBJ1-2,TGTGCCAGCAGTTATGGAGACGTCTATGGCTACACCTTC,CASSYGDVYGYTF
TRBD2,TRBV4-1,NA,TRBJ2-1,TGCGCCAGCAGCCGAGGGACTAGCGGGGGCTCCTACAATGAGCAGTTCTTC,CASSRGTSGGSYNEQFF
NA,TRBV18,NA,TRBJ2-7,TGTGCCAGCTCGGACGGACAAACCTACGAGCAGTACTTC,CASSDGQTYEQYF
TRBD1,TRBV4-2,NA,TRBJ1-5,TGTGCCAGCAGCCGCACACCGGGACAGAATCAGCCCCAGCATTTT,CASSRTPGQNQPQHF
NA,TRBV10-2,NA,TRBJ1-5,TGCGCCAGCAGAAGCAACGGCTTATTCCAGCCCCAGCATTTT,CASRSNGLFQPQHF
TRBD1,TRBV5-5,few,TRBJ1-2,TGTGCCAGCAGCGGTCTAGGACAGGGGGCGAGTGGCTACACCTTC,CASSGLGQGASGYTF
NA,TRBV6-1,NA,TRBJ1-5,TGTGCCAGCAGCTCAGACCTCAATCAGCCCCAGCATTTT,CASSSDLNQPQHF
NA,TRBV5-6,NA,TRBJ2-3,TGTGCCAGCAGCCGGCCGCCAGATACGCAGTATTTT,CASSRPPDTQYF
NA,TRBV28,NA,TRBJ2-4,TGTGCCAGCAGTTCTCCAGGGGACGGCAAAAACATTCAGTACTTC,CASSSPGDGKNIQYF
NA,TRBV18,NA,TRBJ2-3,TGTGCCAGCTCTATCAGTCAGGGAAAAGATACGCAGTATTTT,CASSISQGKDTQYF
TRBD2,TRBV13,few,TRBJ2-1,TGTGCCAGCAGCTCCCCCACGTGGGGGGGCAATGAGCAGTTCTTC,CASSSPTWGGNEQFF
NA,TRBV4-1,NA,TRBJ1-1,TGCGCCAGCAGCCAACCCAAACAGGGCACTGAAGCTTTCTTT,CASSQPKQGTEAFF
TRBD2,TRBV6-1,NA,TRBJ2-3,TGTGCCAGCAGTGAAGCAGGGGGAACCAGCGGGGGTACGCAGTATTTT,CASSEAGGTSGGTQYF
NA,TRBV9,NA,TRBJ2-2,TGTGCCAGCAGCCTTTGGGCCGGGGAGCTGTTTTTT,CASSLWAGELFF
NA,TRBV2,NA,TRBJ1-6,TGTGCCAGCAGTGGGGGGCAGGGGAGGTCACCCCTCCACTTT,CASSGGQGRSPLHF
NA,TRBV7-9,NA,TRBJ2-7,TGTGCCAGCGGAGGGAGATCCTACGAGCAGTACTTC,CASGGRSYEQYF
NA,TRBV7-9,few,TRBJ2-1,TGTGCCAGCAGCTTAGATAGCCTAGCTTATGAGCAGTTCTTC,CASSLDSLAYEQFF
TRBD1,TRBV11-2,NA,TRBJ2-1,TGTGCCAGCAGCTTTTCCGTGAGGGACAGATCCTACAATGAGCAGTTCTTC,CASSFSVRDRSYNEQFF
NA,TRBV18,few,TRBJ1-1,TGTGCCAGCTCCTTGACAGCTATGAACACTGAAGCTTTCTTT,CASSLTAMNTEAFF
NA,TRBV30,NA,TRBJ1-6,TGTGCCTGGGGGGGAGGGTTTAATTCACCCCTCCACTTT,CAWGGGFNSPLHF
NA,TRBV5-1,NA,TRBJ2-7,TGCGCCAGCAGCTTACCGGGGGACCAACAGTACTTC,CASSLPGDQQYF
NA,TRBV25-1,once,TRBJ2-7,TGTGCCACCTCCGGCGGCTCCAAGTTGTACGAGCAGTACTTC,CATSGGSKLYEQYF
NA,TRBV5-4,NA,TRBJ1-6,TGTGCCAGCAGCTTGGCTGGATTTAATTCACCCCTCCACTTT,CASSLAGFNSPLHF
TRBD1,TRBV5-1,once,TRBJ2-1,TGCGCCAGCAGCCCCGGACAGGGGCGGGTGTATGAGCAGTTCTTC,CASSPGQGRVYEQFF